This T cell receptor (beta chain) came from a study of cytomegalovirus exposure and HLA in healthy donors (dated by TCRdb to between 2016 and 2019). For the wider study: An earlier analysis of a few hundred of the donors reported over 250 Gb of sequence data and around 110 million unique TCR beta sequences obtained from some 170 million T cells. About five DR-DQ haplotypes were treated as single units for association and clustering because of strong linkage in the cohort. To predict cytomegalovirus infection status, the study brought together high-throughput TCR immunosequencing, statistical association of individual TCRs with disease status, and machine learning. The study profiled the T cell repertoires of hundreds of subjects by immunosequencing and related them to cytomegalovirus serostatus. In an earlier analysis of roughly 540 of the donors, high-throughput TCR beta sequencing was used to judge whether each TCR beta V gene segment behaved as functional or pseudogenic. Class I and class II HLA loci were covered by the typing at four-digit resolution. Typing coverage varied by locus: about 620-640 donors for A, B, C, DRB1 and DQB1; more than 500 for DQA1; around 610 for DPA1; about 450 for DPB1. Genome-wide SNP genotypes for about 55% of the 666 donors were used in a later genetic analysis, which treated that subset as a discovery cohort. The study aimed to test whether cataloging public T cell receptors could reveal signatures of past pathogen exposure. About 320 gigabases of sequencing data and approximately 80 million unique TCR sequences were included in an early release covering roughly 600 HLA-typed donors. A later analysis re-analyzed previously published TCR beta repertoires from 650 to 800 donors and added high-resolution HLA genotyping to study TCR occurrence patterns. The genetic ancestry cluster associated with self-reported Caucasian donors included around four fifths of the 398 genotyped donors. On average, roughly 240,000 unique TCR beta nucleotide sequences were sequenced per donor among a few hundred genotyped donors of the cohort, with roughly 18% of those sequences being non-productive. Besides the first cohort of around 700 subjects, a separate validation cohort made up of 120 or so different subjects was used. Donor age, sex, ethnicity and CMV serostatus were collected together with the repertoire data. Rather than using new phenotypic data, the later analysis identified candidate immune exposures from TCR beta sequences and from how often those sequences occurred across donors. All discovery cohort repertoires had been generated using a single sequencing platform.

Paper-wide results and their limitations: A cluster of highly shared sequence variants was judged likely to be a technical artifact of the sequencing pipeline. The presence/absence analyses assumed that sequencing depth was roughly uniform across donors, and that assumption may not be true. In a later genetic analysis, fewer N-insertions in productive TCRs were reported among donors in an Asian-associated ancestry cluster than the approximately 630-donor mean. HLA typing was unavailable for some donors at each locus, so association tests used only the typed subset. Because the 87-base-pair reads could not distinguish some IMGT-functional V segments, including TRBV6-2 and TRBV6-3, those segments were excluded. Cytomegalovirus status was reported to be diagnosed by the classifier with high specificity and sensitivity in both the original and validation cohorts. At a false discovery rate of 0.05, a later analysis linked 16,000 or so TCR beta sequences to specific HLA alleles. In a later analysis, the rate of TCR association differed among HLA loci, with DRB1 alleles having the most associated TCRs and HLA-C alleles having the fewest. Strong co-occurrence of HLA alleles, especially DR and DQ, made assigning TCR associations to individual alleles difficult. Linkage disequilibrium might explain the correlated functional status among segregating V segments, but an unknown experimental factor could not be excluded. A later analysis found that most CMV-associated TCR beta chains appeared HLA-restricted, with HLA associations seemingly driven largely by CMV exposure. Most TCR sequences were observed very rarely across donors, whereas some public TCRs were present in many individuals. A further reported finding was that TCR beta sequences accurately predicted the HLA-A and HLA-B alleles for most subjects in the first cohort. A total of about 150 TCR beta chains were listed by the study as associated with cytomegalovirus. A later analysis reported that several top co-occurrence clusters appeared linked to parvovirus B19, influenza, CMV and Epstein-Barr virus. A few of the identified cytomegalovirus-associated TCR beta chains were confirmed in vitro to be specific for cytomegalovirus antigens. Compared with equally common non-associated chains, HLA-associated TCR beta chains in a later analysis were more clonally expanded and had lower generation probabilities. The authors suggested that the approach could potentially be generalized to other disease states and immunological phenotypes. The only immune exposure information available for the cohort was CMV serostatus. Broadly in line with IMGT annotations, most TCR beta V segments showed up in productive rearrangements about 90% or about 30% of the time in an earlier analysis of roughly 590 of the donors. Because counts were too low, some 17 rarely observed V segments, including chromosome 9 orphons, were excluded from the earlier analysis of around 590 of the donors. Only TCR beta chains were sequenced in this cohort, and the absence of alpha or paired-chain data limited detectable features. In a later genetic analysis, a missense DCLRE1C variant was associated with V-gene and J-gene trimming of TCR beta chains, and the association was replicated in an independent cohort.

The library was obtained by the immunoSEQ multiplex PCR assay. For the multiplex PCR, a mixture combining 60 forward primers for TCR Vbeta segments and 13 reverse primers for TCR Jbeta segments was used. The CDR3 region of rearranged TCR beta genes was amplified from genomic DNA by a multiplex PCR assay. The Illumina HiSeq System was used to sequence the amplified TCR beta libraries as 87-base-pair reads. On the study's bioinformatics: In a later analysis, 70 million to 95 million unique TCR beta chains were counted across the roughly 700 repertoires, and approximately 11 million of these chains were shared by at least two donors. Raw reads were error-corrected and collapsed into unique sequences with a nearest-neighbor algorithm that merged closely related sequences to remove PCR and sequencing errors. To assign V, D and J gene segments, CDR3 sequences were aligned to IMGT reference sequences. For a sequence to be retained, at least a six-nucleotide match to both a V gene segment and a J gene segment was required. Rearrangements were called productive when the CDR3 lacked stop codons and stayed in frame with V and J; all others were non-productive. Following IMGT convention, CDR3 was defined as the stretch from the second conserved V-encoded cysteine to the conserved J-encoded phenylalanine. The earlier analysis of 587 of the donors excluded sequences that lacked an unambiguous match to a single V gene segment. An earlier analysis of a few hundred of the donors classified V segments as functional when productive rearrangements were above 56.7% and as segregating when the standard deviation between donors was above 5%. A statistical classification framework was built to diagnose cytomegalovirus status from the catalog of TCR beta chain sequences. In a later analysis, TCR nucleotide sequences were compared against IMGT/GENE-DB human TR gene sequences so that V and J genes could be assigned. A later analysis assigned CDR3 sequences and most-parsimonious VDJ recombination scenarios with the TCRdist pipeline. In a later analysis, every TCR beta chain was defined by the combination of its CDR3 amino acid sequence and its V-gene family, and reads without a unique V-gene family were dropped. A later analysis removed 600 or so highly shared, low-generation-probability nucleotide sequences to deal with suspected cross-contamination and a sequencing artifact. In a later analysis, a clonal expansion index was calculated for each public chain from normalized within-repertoire ranks of inferred template counts. A later analysis computed generation probabilities with a VDJ recombination model fitted to out-of-frame rearrangements, and checked the results against IGoR. A later analysis scored TCR-TCR, TCR-HLA and TCR-CMV co-occurrence with hypergeometric tests, applying a repertoire-size bias correction to TCR pairs. False discovery rates were estimated in a later analysis by permuting HLA or CMV assignments 20 times. In a later analysis, co-occurring TCRs were grouped with DBSCAN, and TCRdist sequence similarity was added when clustering was performed within HLA-allele-positive subsets. Co-occurrence clustering excluded repertoires with fewer than 30,000 or more than 120,000 public chains, plus five with anomalous nucleotide sharing. In its TCRdb copy, this immuneACCESS table keeps in-frame sequences only and misses some clones. Where compared with another copy, unresolved V genes explain less than half of these, and the others have no known cause. The V and J calls and clone size were taken over from that table, and D and trimming were inferred from the DNA. In all, the sample holds around 98,000 clones, and roughly two thirds of those were seen once. 1.2% of the sample is held by the ten biggest clonotypes.

Based on the germline V gene (reference sequence), the CDR1 and CDR2 sequences are MNHNY and SVGAGI. The CDR3 runs 13 amino acids, cysteine and phenylalanine included. Of the read, only the CDR3 DNA is kept; its 39 bases are in frame from base 1. Relative to germline, V is 5 bases shorter and J is 4 bases shorter, with 11 bases between their ends. In total, fewer than 750 healthy bone marrow donors made up the cohort. All cohort members were sampled while nominally healthy, although unrecorded immune exposures were likely present. The donor was CMV seronegative and belonged to the group of several hundred seronegative cohort members. Every donor gave a peripheral blood sample, and the peripheral blood mononuclear cells from that sample were used for TCR beta sequencing. The Qiagen DNeasy Blood Extraction Kit was used to extract genomic DNA from the blood cell samples. Points on this clone: Its antigen specificity is not known. Qualities for individual bases were not recorded, and no much larger clone is one base off.

The material sequenced was PBMCs. The chain joins TRBV6-6 to TRBJ1-2, with TRBD1 as a weak D call on 6 bases. The sequence was obtained from a female donor in good health and CMV-seronegative. The CDR3 region: CASSTPRGYGYTF. The DNA sequence is TGTGCCAGCAGTACTCCCAGGGGCTATGGCTACACCTTC.